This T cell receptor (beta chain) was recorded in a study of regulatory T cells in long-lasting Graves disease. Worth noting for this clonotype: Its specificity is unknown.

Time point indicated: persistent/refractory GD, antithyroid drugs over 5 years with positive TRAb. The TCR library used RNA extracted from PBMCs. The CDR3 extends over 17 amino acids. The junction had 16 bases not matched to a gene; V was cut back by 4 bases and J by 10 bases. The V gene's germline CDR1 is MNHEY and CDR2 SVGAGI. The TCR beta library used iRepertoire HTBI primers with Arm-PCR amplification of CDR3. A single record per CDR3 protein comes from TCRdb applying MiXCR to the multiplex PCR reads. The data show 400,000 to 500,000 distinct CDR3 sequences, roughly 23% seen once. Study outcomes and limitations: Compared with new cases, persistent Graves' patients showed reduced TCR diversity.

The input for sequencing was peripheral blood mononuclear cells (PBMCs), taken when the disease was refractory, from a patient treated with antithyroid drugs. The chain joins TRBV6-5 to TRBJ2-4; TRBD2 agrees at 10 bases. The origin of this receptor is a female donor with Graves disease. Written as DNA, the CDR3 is TGTGCCAGCAGTTCCCCCTTGGGAGCGGGAGGGCCAAAGATTCAGTACTTC. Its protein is CASSSPLGAGGPKIQYF.